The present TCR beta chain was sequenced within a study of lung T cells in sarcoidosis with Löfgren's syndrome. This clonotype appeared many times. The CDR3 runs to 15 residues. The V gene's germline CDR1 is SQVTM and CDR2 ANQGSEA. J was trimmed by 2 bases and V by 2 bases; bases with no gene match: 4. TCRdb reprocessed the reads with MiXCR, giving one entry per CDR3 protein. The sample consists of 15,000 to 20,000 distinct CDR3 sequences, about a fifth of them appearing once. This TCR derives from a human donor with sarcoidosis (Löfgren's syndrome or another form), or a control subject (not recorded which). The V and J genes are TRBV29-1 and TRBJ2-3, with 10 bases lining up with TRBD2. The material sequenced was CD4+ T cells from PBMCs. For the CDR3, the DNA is TGCAGCGTTGAAACTAGCGGGGCCGACACAGATACGCAGTATTTT. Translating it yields CSVETSGADTDTQYF.